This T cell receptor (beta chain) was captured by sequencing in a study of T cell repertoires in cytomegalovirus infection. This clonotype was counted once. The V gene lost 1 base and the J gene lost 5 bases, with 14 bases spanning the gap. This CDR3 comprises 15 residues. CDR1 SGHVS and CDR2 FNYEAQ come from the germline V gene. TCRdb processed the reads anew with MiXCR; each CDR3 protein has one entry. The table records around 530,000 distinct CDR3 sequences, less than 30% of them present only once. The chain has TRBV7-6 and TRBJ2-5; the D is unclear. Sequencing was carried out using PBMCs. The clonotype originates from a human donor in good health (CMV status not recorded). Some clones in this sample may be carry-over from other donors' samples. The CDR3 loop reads CASSLVALVDETQYF. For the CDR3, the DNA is TGTGCCAGCAGCTTAGTGGCTCTAGTGGATGAGACCCAGTACTTC. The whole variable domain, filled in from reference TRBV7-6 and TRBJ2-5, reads GAGVSQSPRYKVTKRGQDVALRCDPISGHVSLYWYRQALGQGPEFLTYFNYEAQQDKSGLPNDRFSAERPEGSISTLTIQRTEQRDSAMYRCASSLVALVDETQYFGPGTRLLVL.